This TCR beta chain was recorded in a study of control samples from healthy donors and cancer patients. Here immunoSEQ multiplex PCR was the method, and the copy in TCRdb shows in-frame clones only, minus some. The sample gives roughly 100,000 clones, roughly 88% of which show up once; 14% is in the top ten. The CDR3 spans 16 residues. With V trimmed by 4 bases and J by 8 bases, 15 bases remained unmatched. Germline V gene lookup returns CDR1 MGHRA and CDR2 YSYEKL. The clonotype comes from a man aged 25 to 40 in good health. The sample taken for sequencing was blood. The chain combines TRBV4-1 with TRBJ1-1; TRBD1 matches at 8 bases. The CDR3 loop reads CASSPGQGPLVYEAFF. The DNA for the CDR3 is TGCGCCAGCAGCCCAGGACAGGGACCCCTCGTCTACGAAGCTTTCTTT.